This entry concerns a single T cell receptor beta chain. Its antigen is currently not known. Nothing much larger sits one base from this clone, and base qualities are not available. The V and J ends are trimmed by 0 bases and 2 bases, leaving 11 bases between them. CDR1 is given as SGDLS and CDR2 as YYNGEE, both from the germline V gene. Inclusive of the bounding cysteine and phenylalanine, the CDR3 is 15 residues long. The kept DNA is CDR3 alone, 45 bases in frame from the first base. The sample comes from a study of blood T cell repertoires in COVID-19 (dated by TCRdb to the early 2020s). Study-wide context: The collaborator samples originated in the United States, Italy and Spain and spanned the acute and convalescent phases of COVID-19. Nearly every sample came with metadata listing a de-identified subject ID, COVID-19 status, age in years and sex. Where HLA class I and class II types were available, the types were taken from metadata supplied by the sample provider, not from assay-based typing. The samples were drawn from the first 160 participants of the ongoing ImmuneRACE study and from 1,254 subjects provided by 6 global collaborators. The repertoires were released in a freely available public database meant as a resource for research on the immune response to SARS-CoV-2. The dataset comprised deeply sampled blood TCRbeta repertoires from subjects exposed to, actively infected with, or recovered from COVID-19. The material from the prospective study consisted of cDNA or gDNA derived from T cells, B-cell-depleted T cells, or PBMCs.

The collaborating institutions used their own protocols to collect whole blood in K2EDTA tubes. For TCRbeta analysis, collaborators shipped samples in one of three forms: frozen whole blood, isolated PBMCs, or DNA extracted from either of those sample types. Paper-wide results and their limitations: The quantity of clinical and demographic metadata differed by source and by participant and was supplied without curation.

TCRbeta CDR3 regions were amplified from genomic DNA by means of the immunoSEQ Assay, a bias-controlled multiplex PCR. The study's processing was this. Nucleated cell counts per sample were estimated from amplification of reference gene primers within the assay. To quantify the absolute abundance of each unique TCRbeta CDR3 rearrangement, sequence reads were collapsed and filtered. For each sample, productive Simpson clonality was calculated as the square root of Simpson's diversity index across productive rearrangements. Drawn from immuneACCESS, this table holds only the in-frame rearrangements with V and J called that TCRdb kept. Clones are partly lost; checked studies trace under half to an unresolved V gene and leave the rest unexplained. The V and J calls and clone size were taken over from that table, and D and trimming were inferred from the DNA. A total of 110,000 to 150,000 clones appear in this sample, 80% to 90% of them only once. Clones ranked in the top ten supply 2.5% to 3% of the sample.

The sample was peripheral blood. This TCR was sampled from a man in his 60s with active or convalescent COVID-19. The rearranged segments are TRBV9 and TRBJ2-5, with TRBD2 perhaps the D gene, on 7 matching bases. The CDR3 reads CASSVAGGRQETQYF. The nucleotide sequence reads as follows: TGTGCCAGCAGCGTAGCCGGGGGGCGTCAAGAGACCCAGTACTTC.